The clone carrying this T cell receptor (beta chain) was counted a few times. This record comes from a study of beta chain features in type 1 diabetes. As for the study in general: Researchers looked at roughly 110 million sorted cells across all samples.

V shed 4 bases and J 0 bases; nucleotides not matched to a gene: 2. Germline V gene data show CDR1 as SGHTA and CDR2 as FQGNSA. CDR3 length: 15 residues. Reverse transcribing all isolated RNA meant expressed TCRB transcripts were sequenced. Sequencing was performed with immunoSEQ multiplex PCR; in TCRdb, only in-frame clones are kept and a portion is missing. Of about 450,000 clones in the sample, roughly 10% are singletons; the top ten hold approximately 0.05%. A single heparinised blood sample, averaging around 110 mL, was obtained per donor. CD45RO/CCR7/CD25/CD127/CD95/CD27 staining was used to isolate CD4+ naive, central memory, regulatory and stem cell-like memory cells by sorting. Purity exceeding 98% was reached by all sorted populations.

This TCR was sampled from a woman between 18 and 29 years old in good health. V usage is TRBV7-2 and J usage is TRBJ2-7; 11 nucleotides agree with TRBD2. The sample comprised naive CD4+ T cells from blood. The CDR3 is CASSYTSGGSYEQYV. DNA for the CDR3: TGTGCCAGCAGCTACACTAGCGGGGGCTCCTACGAGCAGTACGTC.